What follows is one T cell receptor (beta chain) and its context. The entry originates in a study of blood T cell repertoires in COVID-19. Turning to the study itself: Researchers got acute and convalescent COVID-19 samples from the United States, Italy and Spain. Sources were T cells, B-cell-depleted T cells, or PBMCs; the material itself was cDNA or gDNA.

Original processing notes: Nucleated cell number was recorded as an estimate derived from reference gene primer amplification. Generated by immunoSEQ multiplex PCR, the TCRdb table keeps only in-frame clones and is missing some. V and J calls plus clone size are reproduced from that table; the DNA served to infer D and trimming. This table holds approximately 300,000 clones, around 92% found once. The germline CDR1 and CDR2 sequences are SEHNR and FQNEAQ (reference sequence). Trimming took 2 bases from V and 5 from J; bases not matched to a gene: 10. CDR3 size: 17 residues. The chain is built from TRBV7-9 and TRBJ2-2; TRBD1 matches at 8 bases. The clonotype comes from a man aged 18 to 29 who had recovered from COVID-19. Sequencing was performed on peripheral blood. The CDR3 DNA reads TGTGCCAGCAGCTTAACGGCAGGGGGCCACTATACCGGGGAGCTGTTTTTT. It codes for CASSLTAGGHYTGELFF. The whole variable domain, remainder taken from reference TRBV7-9 and TRBJ2-2, is DTGVSQNPRHKITKRGQNVTFRCDPISEHNRLYWYRQTLGQGPEFLTYFQNEAQLEKSRLLSDRFSAERPKGSFSTLEIQRTEQGDSAMYLCASSLTAGGHYTGELFFGEGSRLTVL.